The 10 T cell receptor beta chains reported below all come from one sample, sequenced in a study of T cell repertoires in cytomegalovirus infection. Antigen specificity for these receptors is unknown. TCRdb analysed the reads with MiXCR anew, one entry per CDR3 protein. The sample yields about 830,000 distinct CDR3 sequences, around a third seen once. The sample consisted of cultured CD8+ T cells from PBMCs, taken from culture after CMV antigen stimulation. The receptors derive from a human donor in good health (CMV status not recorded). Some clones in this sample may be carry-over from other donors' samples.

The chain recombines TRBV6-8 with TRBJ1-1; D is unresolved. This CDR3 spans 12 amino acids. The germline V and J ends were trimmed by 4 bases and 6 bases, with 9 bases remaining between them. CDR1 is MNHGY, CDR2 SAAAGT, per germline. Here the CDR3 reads CASSSHVAEAFF. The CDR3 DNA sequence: TGTGCCAGCAGTTCTCACGTGGCTGAAGCTTTCTTT.

In DNA, the CDR3 is TGTGCCAGCAGTGGGGGACCGCTACTCTCTGGAAACACCATATATTTT. Amino acids: CASSGGPLLSGNTIYF. The V gene is TRBV28, the J gene TRBJ1-3; the D gene is possibly TRBD1 (5 bases). Germline V lookup: CDR1 MDHEN, CDR2 SYDVKM. The CDR3 runs to 16 residues. The germline V and J ends were trimmed by 5 bases and 0 bases, with 14 bases remaining between them.

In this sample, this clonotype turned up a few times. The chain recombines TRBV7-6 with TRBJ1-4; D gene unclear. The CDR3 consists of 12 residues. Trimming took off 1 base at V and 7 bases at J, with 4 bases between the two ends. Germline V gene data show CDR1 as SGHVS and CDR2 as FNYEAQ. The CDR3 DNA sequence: TGTGCCAGCAGCTTAGTGGCTGAAAAACTGTTTTTT. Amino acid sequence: CASSLVAEKLFF.

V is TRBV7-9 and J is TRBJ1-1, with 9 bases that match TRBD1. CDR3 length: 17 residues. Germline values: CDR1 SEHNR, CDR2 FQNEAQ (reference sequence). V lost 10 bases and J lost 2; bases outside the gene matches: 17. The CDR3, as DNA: TGTGCCATCACACCCGGACTGGCGGGACAGGGCAACACTGAAGCTTTCTTT. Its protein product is CAITPGLAGQGNTEAFF.

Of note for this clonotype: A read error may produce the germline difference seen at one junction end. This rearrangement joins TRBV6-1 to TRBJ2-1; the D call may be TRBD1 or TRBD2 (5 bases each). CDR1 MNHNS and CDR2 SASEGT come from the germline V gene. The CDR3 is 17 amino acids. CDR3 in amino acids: CAGSEAAGTVAYNEQFF. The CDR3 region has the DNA TGTGCCGGCAGTGAAGCGGCAGGGACGGTAGCCTACAATGAGCAGTTCTTC.

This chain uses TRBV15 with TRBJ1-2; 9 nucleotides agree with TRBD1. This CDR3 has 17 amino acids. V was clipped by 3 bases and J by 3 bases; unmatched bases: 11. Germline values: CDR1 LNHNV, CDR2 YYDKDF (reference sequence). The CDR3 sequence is CATSRGGQGRWDYGYTF. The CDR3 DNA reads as TGTGCCACCAGCAGGGGGGGACAGGGAAGATGGGACTATGGCTACACCTTC.

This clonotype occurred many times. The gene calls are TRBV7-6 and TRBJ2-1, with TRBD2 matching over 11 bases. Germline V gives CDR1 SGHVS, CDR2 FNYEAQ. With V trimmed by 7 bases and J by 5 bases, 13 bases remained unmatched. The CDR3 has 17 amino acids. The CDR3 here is CASTQAPLAGGHNEQFF. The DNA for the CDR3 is TGTGCCAGCACCCAAGCCCCCTTAGCGGGGGGGCACAATGAGCAGTTCTTC.

Here the CDR3 reads CATSSNRFQETQYF. CDR3 DNA: TGTGCCACCAGCAGCAACAGGTTTCAAGAGACCCAGTACTTC. The rearrangement uses TRBV15 and TRBJ2-5; D may be TRBD1 (5 bases). V dropped 3 bases and J dropped 2 bases, with 10 bases sitting between them. This CDR3 has 14 residues. The germline V gene has CDR1 LNHNV and CDR2 YYDKDF (reference sequence).

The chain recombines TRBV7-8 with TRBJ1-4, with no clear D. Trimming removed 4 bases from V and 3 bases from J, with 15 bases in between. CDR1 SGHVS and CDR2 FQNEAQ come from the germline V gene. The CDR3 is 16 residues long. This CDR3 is CASSSLMGWANEKLFF. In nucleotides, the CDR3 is TGTGCCAGCAGCTCTCTCATGGGGTGGGCTAATGAAAAACTGTTTTTT. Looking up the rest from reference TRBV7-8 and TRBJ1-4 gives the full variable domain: GAGVSQSPRYKVAKRGQDVALRCDPISGHVSLFWYQQALGQGPEFLTYFQNEAQLDKSGLPSDRFFAERPEGSVSTLKIQRTQQEDSAVYLCASSSLMGWANEKLFFGSGTQLSVL.

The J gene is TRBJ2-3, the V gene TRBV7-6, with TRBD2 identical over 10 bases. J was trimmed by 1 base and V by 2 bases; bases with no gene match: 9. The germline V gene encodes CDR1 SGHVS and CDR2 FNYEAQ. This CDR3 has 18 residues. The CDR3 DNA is TGTGCCAGCAGCTTACGAGCGGGGGGGATAATAGGCACAGATACGCAGTATTTT. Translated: CASSLRAGGIIGTDTQYF.